A single sample is the source of the 3 T cell receptor beta chains below, sequenced in a study of blood T cells in healthy people across ages. A sample-barcoded 5' primer and a J-beta primer mix were used in a second PCR of roughly 7 to 11 cycles. TCRdb itself ran the 5' RACE reads through MiXCR, one entry per CDR3 protein. The sample has 700,000 to 950,000 distinct CDR3 sequences, around 40% seen once. Sequencing was carried out using blood. Receptors originate from a woman in her fifties or sixties in good health.

The genes are TRBV4-3 and TRBJ2-5, with a possible D match to TRBD2 (5 bases). The CDR3 extends over 14 amino acids. With 1 base removed from V and 11 bases from J, the gap between germline ends came to 17 bases. Looked up from germline, CDR1 is LGHNA and CDR2 is YSLEER. Here the CDR3 reads CASSQGPYLGEQYF. In nucleotides, the CDR3 is TGCGCCAGCAGCCAAGGGCCATACCTCGGGGAGCAGTACTTC.

The chain uses TRBV7-2 and TRBJ2-1; D unresolved. The CDR3 has 13 amino acids. Germline loops: CDR1 SGHTA, CDR2 FQGNSA. Trimming cost V 1 base and J 8 bases, with 9 bases left between them. The CDR3 DNA reads as TGTGCCAGCAGCTTAGAACTTTCGTATGAGCAGTTCTTC. Protein sequence: CASSLELSYEQFF.

This clonotype was counted at least ten times. The chain uses TRBV12-3 or TRBV12-4 and TRBJ1-5; 9 nucleotides align to TRBD1. This CDR3 is 14 amino acids long. Germline trimming cut 8 bases from V and 5 bases from J; bases unmatched to any gene: 7. The DNA of the CDR3 is TGTGCCAGCCTCCCGGGACAGGGCTATCAGCCCCAGCATTTT. It translates to CASLPGQGYQPQHF.